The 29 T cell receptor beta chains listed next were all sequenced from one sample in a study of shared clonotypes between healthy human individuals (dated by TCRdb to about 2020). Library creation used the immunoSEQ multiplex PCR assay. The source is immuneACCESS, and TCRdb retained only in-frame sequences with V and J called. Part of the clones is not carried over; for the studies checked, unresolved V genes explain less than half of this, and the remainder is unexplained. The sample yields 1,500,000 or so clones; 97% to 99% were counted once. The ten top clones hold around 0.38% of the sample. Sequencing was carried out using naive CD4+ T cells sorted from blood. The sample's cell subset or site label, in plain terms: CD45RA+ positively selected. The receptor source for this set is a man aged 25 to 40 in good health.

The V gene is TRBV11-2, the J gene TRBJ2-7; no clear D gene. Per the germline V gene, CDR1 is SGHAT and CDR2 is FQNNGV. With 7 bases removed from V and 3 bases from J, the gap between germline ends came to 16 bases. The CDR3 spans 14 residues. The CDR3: CASTLLGGIYEQYF. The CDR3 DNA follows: TGTGCCAGCACCCTCCTAGGCGGAATCTACGAGCAGTACTTC.

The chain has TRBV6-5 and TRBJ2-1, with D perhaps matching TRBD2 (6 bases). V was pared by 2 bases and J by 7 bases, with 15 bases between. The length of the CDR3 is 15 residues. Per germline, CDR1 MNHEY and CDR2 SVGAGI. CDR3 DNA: TGTGCCAGCAGTTACAGTTGGGGGGAGTATAATGAGCAGTTCTTC. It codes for CASSYSWGEYNEQFF.

The CDR3 region is CSVSSTYNEQFF. CDR3 nucleotide sequence: TGCAGCGTTTCTAGCACATACAATGAGCAGTTCTTC. The chain has TRBV29-1 and TRBJ2-1; D is perhaps TRBD2 (5 bases). CDR3 length equals 12 residues. Trimming shortened V by 5 bases and J by 4 bases, and 9 bases separated the two germline ends. The germline CDR1 and CDR2 sequences are SQVTM and ANQGSEA.

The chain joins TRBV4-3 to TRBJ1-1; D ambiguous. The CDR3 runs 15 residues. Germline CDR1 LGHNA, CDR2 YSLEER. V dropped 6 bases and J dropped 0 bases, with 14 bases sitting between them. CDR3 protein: CASRPRTGMNTEAFF. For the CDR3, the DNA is TGCGCCAGCAGGCCCAGGACGGGCATGAACACTGAAGCTTTCTTT.

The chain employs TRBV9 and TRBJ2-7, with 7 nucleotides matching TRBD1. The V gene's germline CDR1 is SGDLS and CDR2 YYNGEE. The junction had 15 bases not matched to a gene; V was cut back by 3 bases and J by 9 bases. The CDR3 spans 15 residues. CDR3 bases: TGTGCCAGCAGCGAGGGGGCGGACAGGCGCTTAAGGCAGTACTTC. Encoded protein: CASSEGADRRLRQYF.

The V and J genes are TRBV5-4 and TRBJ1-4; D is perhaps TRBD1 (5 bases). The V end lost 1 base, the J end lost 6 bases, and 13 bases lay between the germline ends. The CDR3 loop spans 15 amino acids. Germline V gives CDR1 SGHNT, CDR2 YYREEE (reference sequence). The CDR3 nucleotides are TGTGCCAGCAGCTTGAAGACAGAGCCAGATGAAAAACTGTTTTTT. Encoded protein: CASSLKTEPDEKLFF.

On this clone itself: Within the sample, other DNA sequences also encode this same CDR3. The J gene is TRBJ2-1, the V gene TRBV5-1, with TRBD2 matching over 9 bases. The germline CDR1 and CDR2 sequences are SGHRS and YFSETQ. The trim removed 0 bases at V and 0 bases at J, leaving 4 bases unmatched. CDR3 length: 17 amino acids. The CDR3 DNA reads TGCGCCAGCAGCTTGGGGCTAGCGGGAAACTCCTACAATGAGCAGTTCTTC. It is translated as CASSLGLAGNSYNEQFF.

The DNA of the CDR3 is TGTGCCAGCAGTGAATTGAGGGTCGTCAATGAGCAGTTCTTC. This translates into CASSELRVVNEQFF. The V and J genes are TRBV25-1 and TRBJ2-1; tentatively, D is TRBD2 (5 bases). V was clipped by 1 base and J by 6 bases, with 10 bases between them. There are 14 residues in the CDR3. Germline lookup yields CDR1 MGHDK and CDR2 SYGVNS.

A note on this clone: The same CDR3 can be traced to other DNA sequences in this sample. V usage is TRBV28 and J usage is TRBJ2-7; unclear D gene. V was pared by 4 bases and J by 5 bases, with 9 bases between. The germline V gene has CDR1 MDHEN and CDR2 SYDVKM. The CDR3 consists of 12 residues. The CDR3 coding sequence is TGTGCCAGCAGTTCTCCGGGCCACGAGCAGTACTTC. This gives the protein CASSSPGHEQYF.

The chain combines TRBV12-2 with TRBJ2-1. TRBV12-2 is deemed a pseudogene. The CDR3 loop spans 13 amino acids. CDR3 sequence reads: CASRDTSRGEQFF. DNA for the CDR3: TGTGCAAGTCGCGACACGTCGAGAGGTGAGCAGTTCTTC.

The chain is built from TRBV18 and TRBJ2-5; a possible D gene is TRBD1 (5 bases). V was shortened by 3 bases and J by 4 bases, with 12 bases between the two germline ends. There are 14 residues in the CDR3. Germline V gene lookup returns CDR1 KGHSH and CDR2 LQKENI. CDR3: CASSPGQPRETQYF. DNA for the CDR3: TGTGCCAGCTCACCGGGGCAGCCAAGAGAGACCCAGTACTTC.

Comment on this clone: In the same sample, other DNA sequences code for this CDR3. Here the CDR3 reads CASSLNNEQFF. Here the CDR3 DNA reads TGTGCCAGCAGCTTGAACAATGAGCAGTTCTTC. V usage is TRBV5-4 and J usage is TRBJ2-1, with D unclear. The germline V gene has CDR1 SGHNT and CDR2 YYREEE (reference sequence). Trimming took 1 base from V and 5 from J, leaving 1 base between them. This CDR3 spans 11 amino acids.

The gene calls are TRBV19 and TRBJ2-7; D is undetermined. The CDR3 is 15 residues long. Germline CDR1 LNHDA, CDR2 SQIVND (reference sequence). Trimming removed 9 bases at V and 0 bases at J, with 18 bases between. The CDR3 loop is CASRPEAANSYEQYF. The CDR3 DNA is TGTGCCAGCCGACCTGAAGCAGCTAACTCCTACGAGCAGTACTTC.

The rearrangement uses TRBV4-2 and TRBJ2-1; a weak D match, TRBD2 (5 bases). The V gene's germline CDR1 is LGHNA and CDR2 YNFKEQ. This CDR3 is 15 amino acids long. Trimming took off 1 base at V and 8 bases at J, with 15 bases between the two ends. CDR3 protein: CASSQVSGYRDEQFF. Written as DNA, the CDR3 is TGTGCCAGCAGCCAAGTAAGCGGCTATCGCGATGAGCAGTTCTTC.

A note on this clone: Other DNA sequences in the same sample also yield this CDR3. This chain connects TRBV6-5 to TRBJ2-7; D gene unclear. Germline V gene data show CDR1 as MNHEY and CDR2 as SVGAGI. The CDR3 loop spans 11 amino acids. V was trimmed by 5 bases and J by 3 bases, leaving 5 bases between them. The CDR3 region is CASSLNYEQYF. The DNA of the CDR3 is TGTGCCAGCAGTCTTAACTACGAGCAGTACTTC.

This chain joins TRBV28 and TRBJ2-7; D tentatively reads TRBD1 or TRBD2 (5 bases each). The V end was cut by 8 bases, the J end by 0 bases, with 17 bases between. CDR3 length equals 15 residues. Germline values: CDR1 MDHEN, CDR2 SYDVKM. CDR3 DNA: TGTGCCAGCGGTTCCCGGGGCAGGCTCTCCTACGAGCAGTACTTC. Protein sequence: CASGSRGRLSYEQYF.

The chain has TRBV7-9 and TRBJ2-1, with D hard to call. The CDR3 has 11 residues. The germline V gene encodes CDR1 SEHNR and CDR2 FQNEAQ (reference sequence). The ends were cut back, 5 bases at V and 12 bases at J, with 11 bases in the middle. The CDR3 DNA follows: TGTGCCAGCAGCCCAACTCAAGGGCAGTTCTTC. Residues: CASSPTQGQFF. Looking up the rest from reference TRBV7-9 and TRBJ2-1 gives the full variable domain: DTGVSQNPRHKITKRGQNVTFRCDPISEHNRLYWYRQTLGQGPEFLTYFQNEAQLEKSRLLSDRFSAERPKGSFSTLEIQRTEQGDSAMYLCASSPTQGQFFGPGTRLTVL.

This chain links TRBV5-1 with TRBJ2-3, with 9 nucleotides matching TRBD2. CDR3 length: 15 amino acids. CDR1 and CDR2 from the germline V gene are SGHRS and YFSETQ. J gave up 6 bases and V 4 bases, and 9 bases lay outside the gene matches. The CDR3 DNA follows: TGCGCCAGCAGCCTGGCGGGAGGGCCGGTCGATACGCAGTATTTT. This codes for CASSLAGGPVDTQYF.

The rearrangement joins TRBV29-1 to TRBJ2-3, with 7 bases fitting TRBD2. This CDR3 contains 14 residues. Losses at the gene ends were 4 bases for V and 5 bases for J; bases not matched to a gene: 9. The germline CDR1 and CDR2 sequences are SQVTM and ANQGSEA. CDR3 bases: TGCAGCGTTGTTCGCGGGAGTCTGGTAGATACGCAGTATTTT. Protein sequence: CSVVRGSLVDTQYF.

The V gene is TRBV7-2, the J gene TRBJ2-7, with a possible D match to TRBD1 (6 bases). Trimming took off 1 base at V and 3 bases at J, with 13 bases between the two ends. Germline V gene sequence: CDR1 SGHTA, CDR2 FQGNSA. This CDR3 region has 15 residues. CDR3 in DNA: TGTGCCAGCAGCTTAGGGGCAGGGGTTCGCTACGAGCAGTACTTC. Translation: CASSLGAGVRYEQYF.

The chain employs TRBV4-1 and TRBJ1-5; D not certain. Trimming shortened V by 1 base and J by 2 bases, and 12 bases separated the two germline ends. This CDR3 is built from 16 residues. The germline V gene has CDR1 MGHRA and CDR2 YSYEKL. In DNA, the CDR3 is TGCGCCAGCAGCCAAGTTCGGGGAGTTGGCAATCAGCCCCAGCATTTT. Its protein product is CASSQVRGVGNQPQHF.

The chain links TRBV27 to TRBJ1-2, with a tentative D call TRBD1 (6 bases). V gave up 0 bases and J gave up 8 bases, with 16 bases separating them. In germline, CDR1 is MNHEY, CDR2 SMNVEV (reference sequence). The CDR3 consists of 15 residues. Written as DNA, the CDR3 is TGTGCCAGCAGTTTATCCCGCTCAGGGGTTTACGGCTACACCTTC. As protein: CASSLSRSGVYGYTF.

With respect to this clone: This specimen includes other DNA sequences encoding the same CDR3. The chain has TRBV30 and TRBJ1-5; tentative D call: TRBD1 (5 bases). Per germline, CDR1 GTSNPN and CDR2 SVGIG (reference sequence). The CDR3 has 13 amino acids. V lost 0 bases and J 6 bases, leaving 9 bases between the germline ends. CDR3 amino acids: CAWSVQGGQPQHF. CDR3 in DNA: TGTGCCTGGAGTGTGCAGGGAGGTCAGCCCCAGCATTTT.

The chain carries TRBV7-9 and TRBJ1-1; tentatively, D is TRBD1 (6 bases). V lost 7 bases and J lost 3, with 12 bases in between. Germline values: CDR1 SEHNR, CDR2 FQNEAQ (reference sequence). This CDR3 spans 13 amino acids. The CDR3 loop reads CASTQQGDTEAFF. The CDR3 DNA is TGTGCCAGCACCCAACAGGGTGACACTGAAGCTTTCTTT. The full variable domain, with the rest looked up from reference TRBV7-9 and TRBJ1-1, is DTGVSQNPRHKITKRGQNVTFRCDPISEHNRLYWYRQTLGQGPEFLTYFQNEAQLEKSRLLSDRFSAERPKGSFSTLEIQRTEQGDSAMYLCASTQQGDTEAFFGQGTRLTVV.

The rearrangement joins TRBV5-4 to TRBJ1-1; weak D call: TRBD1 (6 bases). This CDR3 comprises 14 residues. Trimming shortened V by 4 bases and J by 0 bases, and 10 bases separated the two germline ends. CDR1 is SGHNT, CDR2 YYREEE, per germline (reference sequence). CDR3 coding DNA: TGTGCCAGCAGCGCCGGGGGGCTGAACACTGAAGCTTTCTTT. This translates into CASSAGGLNTEAFF.

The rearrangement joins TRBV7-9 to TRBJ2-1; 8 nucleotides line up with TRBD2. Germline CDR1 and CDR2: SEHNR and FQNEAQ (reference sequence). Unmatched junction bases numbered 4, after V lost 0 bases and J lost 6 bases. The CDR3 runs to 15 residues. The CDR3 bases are TGTGCCAGCAGCTTAGCTAGCGGGAACCCCAATGAGCAGTTCTTC. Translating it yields CASSLASGNPNEQFF.

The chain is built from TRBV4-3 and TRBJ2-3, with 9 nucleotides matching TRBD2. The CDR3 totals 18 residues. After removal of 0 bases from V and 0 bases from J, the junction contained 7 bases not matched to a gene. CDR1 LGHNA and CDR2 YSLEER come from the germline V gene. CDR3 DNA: TGCGCCAGCAGCCAAGAGTGGTTAGCGGGAGCTAGCACAGATACGCAGTATTTT. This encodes CASSQEWLAGASTDTQYF.

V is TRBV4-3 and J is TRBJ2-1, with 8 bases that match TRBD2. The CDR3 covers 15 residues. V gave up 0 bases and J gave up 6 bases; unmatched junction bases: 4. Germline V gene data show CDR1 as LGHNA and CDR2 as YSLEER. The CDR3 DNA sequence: TGCGCCAGCAGCCAAGAGGGACTAGGAGGCAATGAGCAGTTCTTC. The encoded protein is CASSQEGLGGNEQFF.

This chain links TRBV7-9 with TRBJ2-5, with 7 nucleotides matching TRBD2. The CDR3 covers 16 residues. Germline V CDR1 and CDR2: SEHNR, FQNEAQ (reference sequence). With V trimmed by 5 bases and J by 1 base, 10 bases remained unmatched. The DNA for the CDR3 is TGTGCCAGCAGCCCAAAAGCCCTAGCGGCCCAAGAGACCCAGTACTTC. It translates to CASSPKALAAQETQYF. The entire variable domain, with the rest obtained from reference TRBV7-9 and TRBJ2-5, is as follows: DTGVSQNPRHKITKRGQNVTFRCDPISEHNRLYWYRQTLGQGPEFLTYFQNEAQLEKSRLLSDRFSAERPKGSFSTLEIQRTEQGDSAMYLCASSPKALAAQETQYFGPGTRLLVL.